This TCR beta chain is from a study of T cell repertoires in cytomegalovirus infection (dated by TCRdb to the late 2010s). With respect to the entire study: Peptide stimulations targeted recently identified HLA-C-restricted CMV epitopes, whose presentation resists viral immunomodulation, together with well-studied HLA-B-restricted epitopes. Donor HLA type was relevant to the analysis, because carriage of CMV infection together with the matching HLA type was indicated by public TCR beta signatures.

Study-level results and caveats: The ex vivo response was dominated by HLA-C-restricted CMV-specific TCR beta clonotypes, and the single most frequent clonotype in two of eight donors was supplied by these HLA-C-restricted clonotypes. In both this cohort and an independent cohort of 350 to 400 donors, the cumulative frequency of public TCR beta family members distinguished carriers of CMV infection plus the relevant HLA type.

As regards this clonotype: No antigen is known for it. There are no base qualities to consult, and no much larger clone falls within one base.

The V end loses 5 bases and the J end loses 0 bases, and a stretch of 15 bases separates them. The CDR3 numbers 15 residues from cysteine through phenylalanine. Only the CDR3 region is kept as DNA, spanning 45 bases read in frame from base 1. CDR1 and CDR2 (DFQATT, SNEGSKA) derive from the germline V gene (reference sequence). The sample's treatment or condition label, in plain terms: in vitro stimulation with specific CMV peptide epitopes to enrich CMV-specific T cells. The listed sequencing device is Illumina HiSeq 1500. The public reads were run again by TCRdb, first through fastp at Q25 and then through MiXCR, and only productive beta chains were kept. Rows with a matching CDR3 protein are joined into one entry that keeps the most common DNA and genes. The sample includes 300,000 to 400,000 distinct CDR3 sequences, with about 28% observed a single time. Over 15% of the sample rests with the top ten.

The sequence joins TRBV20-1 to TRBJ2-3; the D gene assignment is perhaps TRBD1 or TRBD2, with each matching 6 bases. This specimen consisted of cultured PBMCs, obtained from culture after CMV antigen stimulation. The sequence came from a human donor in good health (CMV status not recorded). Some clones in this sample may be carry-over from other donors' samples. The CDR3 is CSALYRDSSTDTQYF. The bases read TGCAGTGCTCTTTACAGGGACTCTAGCACAGATACGCAGTATTTT.